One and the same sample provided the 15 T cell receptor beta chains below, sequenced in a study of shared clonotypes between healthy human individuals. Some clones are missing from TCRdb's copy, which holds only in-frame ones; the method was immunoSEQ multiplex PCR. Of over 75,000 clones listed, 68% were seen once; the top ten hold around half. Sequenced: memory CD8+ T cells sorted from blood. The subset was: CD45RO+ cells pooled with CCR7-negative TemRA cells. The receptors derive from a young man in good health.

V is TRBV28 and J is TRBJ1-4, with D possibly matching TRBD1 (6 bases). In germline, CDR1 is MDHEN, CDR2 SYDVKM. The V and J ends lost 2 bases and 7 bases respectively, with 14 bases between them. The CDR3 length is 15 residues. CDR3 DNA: TGTGCCAGCAGTTTAGTAACAGGGCTTTCTGAAAAACTGTTTTTT. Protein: CASSLVTGLSEKLFF.

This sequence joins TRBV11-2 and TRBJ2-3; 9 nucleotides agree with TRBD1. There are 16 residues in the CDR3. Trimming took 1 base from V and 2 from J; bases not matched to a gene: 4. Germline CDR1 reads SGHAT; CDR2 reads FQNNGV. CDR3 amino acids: CASSLGTGANTDTQYF. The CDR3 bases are TGTGCCAGCAGCTTAGGGACAGGGGCGAACACAGATACGCAGTATTTT.

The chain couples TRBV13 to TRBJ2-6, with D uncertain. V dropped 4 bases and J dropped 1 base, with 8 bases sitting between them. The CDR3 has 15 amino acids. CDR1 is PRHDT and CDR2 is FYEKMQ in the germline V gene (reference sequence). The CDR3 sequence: CASSSKTSGANVLTF. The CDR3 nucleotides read TGTGCCAGCAGCTCTAAGACGTCTGGGGCCAACGTCCTGACTTTC.

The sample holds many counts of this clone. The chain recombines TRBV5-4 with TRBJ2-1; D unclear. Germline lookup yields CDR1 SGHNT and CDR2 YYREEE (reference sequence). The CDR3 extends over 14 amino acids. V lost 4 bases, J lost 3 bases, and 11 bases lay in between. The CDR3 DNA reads TGTGCCAGCAGCCCTATGGCAGGCTACAATGAGCAGTTCTTC. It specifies CASSPMAGYNEQFF.

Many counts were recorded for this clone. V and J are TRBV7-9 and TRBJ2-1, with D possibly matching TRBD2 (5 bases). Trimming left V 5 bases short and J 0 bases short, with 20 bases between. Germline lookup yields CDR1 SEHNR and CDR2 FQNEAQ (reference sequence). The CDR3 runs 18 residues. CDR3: CASSQLEFTGSSYNEQFF. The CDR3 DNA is TGTGCCAGCAGCCAACTGGAGTTTACGGGGAGCTCCTACAATGAGCAGTTCTTC.

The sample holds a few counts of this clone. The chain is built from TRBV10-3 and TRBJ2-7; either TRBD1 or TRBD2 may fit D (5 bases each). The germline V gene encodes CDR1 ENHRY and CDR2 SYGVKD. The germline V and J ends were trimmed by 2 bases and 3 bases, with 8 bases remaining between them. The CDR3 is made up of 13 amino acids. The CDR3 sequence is CAISEGDGYEQYF. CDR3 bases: TGTGCCATCAGTGAGGGGGACGGCTACGAGCAGTACTTC.

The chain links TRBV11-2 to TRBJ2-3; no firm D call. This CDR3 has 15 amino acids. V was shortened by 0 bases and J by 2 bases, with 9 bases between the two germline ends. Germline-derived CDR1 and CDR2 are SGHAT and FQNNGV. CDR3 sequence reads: CASSLDGSHTDTQYF. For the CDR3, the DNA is TGTGCCAGCAGCTTAGACGGCAGCCACACAGATACGCAGTATTTT. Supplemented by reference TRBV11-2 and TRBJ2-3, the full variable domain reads EAGVAQSPRYKIIEKRQSVAFWCNPISGHATLYWYQQILGQGPKLLIQFQNNGVVDDSQLPKDRFSAERLKGVDSTLKIQPAKLEDSAVYLCASSLDGSHTDTQYFGPGTRLTVL.

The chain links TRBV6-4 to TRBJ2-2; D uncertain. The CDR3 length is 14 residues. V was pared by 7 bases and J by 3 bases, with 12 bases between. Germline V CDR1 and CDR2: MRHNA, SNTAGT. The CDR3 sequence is CASKKGSDTGELFF. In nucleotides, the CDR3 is TGTGCCAGCAAGAAGGGTTCCGACACCGGGGAGCTGTTTTTT.

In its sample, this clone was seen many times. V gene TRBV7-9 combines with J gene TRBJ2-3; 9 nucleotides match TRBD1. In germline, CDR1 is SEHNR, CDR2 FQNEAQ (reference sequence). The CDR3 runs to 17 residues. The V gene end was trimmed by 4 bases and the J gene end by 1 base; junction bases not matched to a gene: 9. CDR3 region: CASSYWDRETGTDTQYF. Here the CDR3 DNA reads TGTGCCAGCAGCTACTGGGACAGGGAAACCGGCACAGATACGCAGTATTTT.

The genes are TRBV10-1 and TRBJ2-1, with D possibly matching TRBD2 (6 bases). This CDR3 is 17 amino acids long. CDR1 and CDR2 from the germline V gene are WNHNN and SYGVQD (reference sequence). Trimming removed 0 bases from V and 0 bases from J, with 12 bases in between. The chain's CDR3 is CASSESNGGSSYNEQFF. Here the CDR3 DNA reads TGCGCCAGCAGTGAGTCGAACGGAGGGAGCTCCTACAATGAGCAGTTCTTC.

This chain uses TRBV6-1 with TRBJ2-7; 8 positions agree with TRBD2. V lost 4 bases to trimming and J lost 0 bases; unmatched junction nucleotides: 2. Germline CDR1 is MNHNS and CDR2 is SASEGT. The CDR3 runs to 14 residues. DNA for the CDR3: TGTGCCAGCAGTGTAAGCGGGAGCTCCTACGAGCAGTACTTC. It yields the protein CASSVSGSSYEQYF.

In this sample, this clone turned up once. CDR3 in DNA: TGTGCCAGCAGCAAGACAGGGGCGCCCGGAAACACCATATATTTT. Amino acids: CASSKTGAPGNTIYF. V and J are TRBV9 and TRBJ1-3, with TRBD1 matching 8 bases. The CDR3 extends over 15 amino acids. Trimming took 4 bases from V and 4 from J; bases not matched to a gene: 7. Germline CDR1 and CDR2: SGDLS and YYNGEE.

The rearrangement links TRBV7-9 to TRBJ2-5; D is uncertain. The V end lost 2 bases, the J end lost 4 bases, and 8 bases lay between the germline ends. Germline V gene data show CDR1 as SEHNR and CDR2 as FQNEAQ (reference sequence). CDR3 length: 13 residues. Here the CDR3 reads CASSLTQSETQYF. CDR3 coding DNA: TGTGCCAGCAGCTTAACTCAGTCAGAGACCCAGTACTTC.

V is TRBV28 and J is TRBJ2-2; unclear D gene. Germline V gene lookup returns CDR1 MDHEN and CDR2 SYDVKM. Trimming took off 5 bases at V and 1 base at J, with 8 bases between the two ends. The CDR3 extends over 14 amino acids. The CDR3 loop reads CASSTRQNTGELFF. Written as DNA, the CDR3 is TGTGCCAGCAGTACCAGACAGAACACCGGGGAGCTGTTTTTT.

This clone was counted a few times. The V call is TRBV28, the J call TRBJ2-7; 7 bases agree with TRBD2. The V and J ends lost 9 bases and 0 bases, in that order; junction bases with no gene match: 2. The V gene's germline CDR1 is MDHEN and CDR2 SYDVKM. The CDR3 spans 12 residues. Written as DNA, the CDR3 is TGTGCCAGTAGCGGGCTCTCCTACGAGCAGTACTTC. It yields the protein CASSGLSYEQYF.